A few counts support the clone carrying this T cell receptor beta chain. Its antigen is still unknown. The V segment lost 1 base and the J segment 5 bases; nucleotides outside the gene matches: 8. The CDR3 totals 16 residues. From germline, CDR1 is SGHTA and CDR2 FQGNSA. The authors produced cDNA by 5'RACE using 10-nucleotide random UMIs. TCRdb processed the 5' RACE reads anew with MiXCR; each CDR3 protein has one entry. The repertoire holds roughly 62,000 distinct CDR3 sequences, with approximately 3.7% as singletons. The entry originates in a study of neurological immune-mediated disorders. Study observations and caveats: The level of TCR clonal expansion was highest in patients with HTLV-1-associated myelopathy and lowest in multiple sclerosis, where it fell below the level seen in healthy controls. Repertoires from 18 of 34 multiple sclerosis patients grouped phylogenetically into a related-CDR3 cluster, suggesting a possible signature.

Unsorted libraries used 2 million PBMCs kept at -80 degrees C. This chain joins TRBV7-2 and TRBJ2-5; 9 nucleotides agree with TRBD1. Sequencing was done on a sample of PBMCs. The receptor comes from a woman aged 50 to 65 with multiple sclerosis. The CDR3 nucleotides read TGTGCCAGCAGCTTAGGGGGACAGGGTTCGGGGGAGACCCAGTACTTC. Amino acids: CASSLGGQGSGETQYF.